The clone carrying this T cell receptor beta chain was seen more than once but under ten times. No antigen is known for it. The data belong to a study of CD8+ T cells in alopecia areata. Broader study findings: Sequencing of scalp samples also captures resident alphabeta T cells of normal skin.

V gave up 5 bases and J gave up 7 bases, with 9 bases separating them. This CDR3 comprises 12 residues. The germline V gene encodes CDR1 SEHNR and CDR2 FQNEAQ (reference sequence). RNA was isolated and reverse transcribed to cDNA, the sequencing template. This table comes from immunoSEQ multiplex PCR, and its TCRdb copy is limited to in-frame clones, with some not included. This table has 23,000 or so clones, 40% to 60% appearing once. The clonotype was recovered from a human donor with alopecia areata. Source material: NKG2D-high CD8+ T cells sorted from blood. The chain recombines TRBV7-9 with TRBJ1-5; no clear D. CDR3 bases: TGTGCCAGCAGCAATGACAACCAGCCCCAGCATTTT. It translates to CASSNDNQPQHF.